The 18 T cell receptor beta chains presented below share a single source sample, sequenced in a study of T-cell memory formation after mild COVID-19 (dated by TCRdb to about 2021). The receptor library was made with 5' RACE. TCRdb lists the instrument as Illumina NovaSeq 6000. TCRdb took the public reads, trimmed them with fastp at Q25, ran MiXCR for clone calling and kept in-frame beta chains. Under each unique CDR3 protein, matching rows form one entry showing the most common genes and DNA. The table for this sample lists roughly 170,000 distinct CDR3 sequences; about a fifth of them were counted only once. The leading ten clones occupy 3.9% of the sample. The material sequenced was PBMCs or a T cell subset sorted from them (not recorded which). Receptors were obtained from a young man who had mild COVID-19 (a few samples of this study predate the infection). The sample titles of this study are shuffled in the database, so cell type and time point are left out; the donor was told from shared clones.

Ten or more counts support this clonotype. The CDR3 region is CASSLVATETQYF. CDR3 DNA sequence: TGTGCCAGCAGCTTAGTTGCGACAGAGACCCAGTACTTC. The V and J genes are TRBV7-2 and TRBJ2-5; D unclear. The germline CDR1 and CDR2 sequences are SGHTA and FQGNSA. V lost 1 base and J lost 4, with 7 bases in between. The CDR3 contains 13 residues.

This clonotype showed up just a few times. The genes are TRBV9 and TRBJ2-3, with D hard to call. The germline CDR1 and CDR2 sequences are SGDLS and YYNGEE. Deletions cut 3 bases from V and 8 bases from J, with 7 bases between. The CDR3 is 11 amino acids. CDR3 in amino acids: CASSGGSTQYF. The DNA of the CDR3 is TGTGCCAGCAGCGGAGGTTCTACGCAGTATTTT.

The chain couples TRBV20-1 to TRBJ2-7; 7 nucleotides line up with TRBD2. Looked up from germline, CDR1 is DFQATT and CDR2 is SNEGSKA (reference sequence). There are 12 residues in the CDR3. V shed 1 base and J 5 bases; nucleotides not matched to a gene: 2. CDR3 loop: CSARAGGDEQYV. CDR3 DNA sequence: TGCAGTGCTAGAGCGGGAGGTGACGAGCAGTACGTC.

In this sample, this clonotype turned up a few times. This CDR3 reads CATSPGVLSSGANVLTF. The CDR3 DNA follows: TGTGCCACCAGCCCAGGGGTTTTGAGCTCTGGGGCCAACGTCCTGACTTTC. The chain couples TRBV24-1 to TRBJ2-6; perhaps TRBD1 as D (6 bases). CDR1 KGHDR and CDR2 SFDVKD come from the germline V gene. The V and J ends lost 7 bases and 0 bases respectively, with 15 bases between them. The CDR3 covers 17 residues.

The rearrangement uses TRBV5-1 and TRBJ1-1, with 8 bases identical to TRBD1. The length of the CDR3 is 15 residues. Germline V lookup: CDR1 SGHRS, CDR2 YFSETQ. Trimming at V came to 1 base and at J to 3 bases, leaving 5 bases not matched to a gene. In DNA, the CDR3 is TGCGCCAGCAGCTTGAGGGGACAGGTGCACACTGAAGCTTTCTTT. This gives the protein CASSLRGQVHTEAFF.

This chain connects TRBV5-1 to TRBJ2-2; D remains ambiguous. Germline loops: CDR1 SGHRS, CDR2 YFSETQ. Trimming left V 4 bases short and J 6 bases short, with 13 bases between. This CDR3 is 14 amino acids long. CDR3 in amino acids: CASSRPDGPGELFF. CDR3 DNA sequence: TGCGCCAGCAGCCGGCCGGACGGTCCCGGGGAGCTGTTTTTT.

The rearrangement joins TRBV27 to TRBJ1-6; 7 bases line up with TRBD1. This CDR3 has 16 residues. The trim removed 5 bases at V and 7 bases at J, leaving 11 bases unmatched. Germline CDR1 is MNHEY and CDR2 is SMNVEV (reference sequence). The CDR3 sequence is CASSQGGTVKNSPLHF. In DNA form, the CDR3 reads TGTGCCAGCAGTCAGGGTGGGACAGTAAAGAATTCACCCCTCCACTTT.

The chain is built from TRBV9 and TRBJ2-2; 7 bases line up with TRBD2. This CDR3 contains 15 residues. J lost 2 bases, V lost 4 bases, and 5 bases had no gene match. Germline V CDR1 and CDR2: SGDLS, YYNGEE. CDR3 sequence reads: CASSLRGINTGELFF. For the CDR3, the DNA is TGTGCCAGCAGCCTGCGGGGGATTAACACCGGGGAGCTGTTTTTT.

The chain joins TRBV11-3 to TRBJ2-5; no reliable D call. Between the trimmed V and J ends, which lost 2 bases and 7 bases, there was a span of 11 bases. CDR3 length: 13 amino acids. CDR1 SGHNT and CDR2 YENEEA come from the germline V gene. The CDR3 DNA reads TGTGCCAGCAGCTTAAGGGCGGTTGGGACCCAGTACTTC. Its protein is CASSLRAVGTQYF.

This clonotype was detected ten times or more. The chain is built from TRBV7-2 and TRBJ2-6; no clear D. Germline loops: CDR1 SGHTA, CDR2 FQGNSA. The CDR3 runs 13 residues. V lost 3 bases, J lost 3 bases, and 3 bases lay in between. The CDR3 sequence: CASSFFGANVLTF. The CDR3 nucleotides are TGTGCCAGCAGCTTTTTTGGGGCCAACGTCCTGACTTTC.

This clonotype was counted a few times. Its ends do not fully match the called genes, so a read error is possible. This chain links TRBV20-1 with TRBJ2-5, with 9 bases matching TRBD2. This CDR3 has 13 residues. Germline V gene sequence: CDR1 DFQATT, CDR2 SNEGSKA (reference sequence). DNA of the CDR3: TGCAGTGCTAGCTCCACCGGGCTAGCGGGGTCGGACTTC. Amino acids: CSASSTGLAGSDF.

This clonotype turned up a few times. In DNA, the CDR3 is TGTGCCAGCATCGGGGGTAACACCGGGGAGCTGTTTTTT. Translated, it gives CASIGGNTGELFF. The rearrangement uses TRBV2 and TRBJ2-2; weak D call: TRBD2 (6 bases). CDR3 size: 13 residues. The germline gives CDR1 SNHLY, CDR2 FYNNEI. V was pared by 7 bases and J by 2 bases, with 8 bases between.

This clonotype turned up a few times. V usage is TRBV20-1 and J usage is TRBJ2-1; D call uncertain. The CDR3 length is 14 residues. Per germline, CDR1 DFQATT and CDR2 SNEGSKA (reference sequence). The CDR3 sequence: CSLFGLGPYNEQFF. In nucleotides, the CDR3 is TGCAGCCTCTTTGGGCTAGGTCCGTACAATGAGCAGTTCTTC.

J is TRBJ1-2 and V is TRBV12-3 or TRBV12-4, with TRBD1 matching over 7 bases. This CDR3 contains 13 residues. With V trimmed by 10 bases and J by 7 bases, 12 bases remained unmatched. CDR3 DNA: TGTGCCACCACCGTAACAGGGGCGGGTGGCTACACCTTC. It yields the protein CATTVTGAGGYTF.

This clonotype was seen a few times. J is TRBJ1-1 and V is TRBV20-1, with TRBD1 as a possible D gene (5 bases). V lost 0 bases and J 1 base, leaving 12 bases between the germline ends. Germline V gives CDR1 DFQATT, CDR2 SNEGSKA (reference sequence). CDR3 length: 15 amino acids. CDR3 sequence reads: CSARDMGLKNTEAFF. DNA for the CDR3: TGCAGTGCTAGAGATATGGGACTAAAGAACACTGAAGCTTTCTTT.

This chain links TRBV6-2 or TRBV6-3 with TRBJ1-5; D remains ambiguous. CDR1 is MNHEY and CDR2 is SVGEGT in the germline V gene. This CDR3 spans 14 amino acids. V lost 8 bases, J lost 3 bases, and 14 bases lay in between. CDR3 protein: CASSRARINQPQHF. DNA for the CDR3: TGTGCCAGCTCCCGGGCCCGAATCAATCAGCCCCAGCATTTT.

This rearrangement joins TRBV4-2 to TRBJ2-3; D perhaps matches TRBD1 (5 bases). Germline V lookup: CDR1 LGHNA, CDR2 YNFKEQ. The CDR3 extends over 17 amino acids. Trimming left V 1 base short and J 0 bases short, with 14 bases between. CDR3 DNA sequence: TGTGCCAGCAGCCAAGCTTCGCCCAGGGCGAGCACAGATACGCAGTATTTT. Its protein product is CASSQASPRASTDTQYF.

The V call is TRBV19, the J call TRBJ2-2; D not certain. V gave up 5 bases and J gave up 6 bases, with 13 bases separating them. The V gene's germline CDR1 is LNHDA and CDR2 SQIVND (reference sequence). The CDR3 covers 14 residues. For the CDR3, the DNA is TGTGCCAGTAGTTTTCTCGGACGGGCCGGGGAGCTGTTTTTT. Protein: CASSFLGRAGELFF.